Reported below is one TCR beta chain. The method was immunoSEQ multiplex PCR; TCRdb's version includes in-frame clones alone and lacks a portion of them. This sample yields approximately 47,000 clones, of which 50% to 80% are seen a single time; roughly a fifth belongs to the top ten. The data stem from a study of cytotoxic CD8 clonotypes in ibrutinib-treated CLL. This CDR3 contains 15 residues. CDR1 is ENHRY, CDR2 SYGVKD, per germline. V was pared by 4 bases and J by 0 bases, with 12 bases between. V usage is TRBV10-3 and J usage is TRBJ1-2; D unresolved. This receptor was taken from a human donor with chronic lymphocytic leukemia. The sample consisted of PBMCs, taken after 24 months of ibrutinib treatment. CDR3 nucleotide sequence: TGTGCCATCAGTGCCCCAGAAAAAGCTAACTATGGCTACACCTTC. It translates to CAISAPEKANYGYTF.